This TCR beta chain stems from a study of blood T cells in healthy people across ages. Of note for this clonotype: Its antigen is unidentified.

Sample-barcoded 5' priming and a J-beta primer mix drove a second PCR of roughly 6 to 12 cycles. Through a template-switch adaptor with 12 random nucleotides, each cDNA molecule received a tag. TCRdb recomputed calls from the 5' RACE reads with MiXCR, one row per CDR3 protein. The sample carries about 1.8 million distinct CDR3 sequences, 49% recorded once. Notes on the study in general: Higher diversity and more naive CD4+ cells were features of long-lived donors, compared to aged donors.

With V trimmed by 4 bases and J by 3 bases, 11 bases remained unmatched. The CDR3 sequence is 19 residues long. The sequence was collected from a woman between 35 and 50 years old in good health. The chain recombines TRBV12-3 or TRBV12-4 with TRBJ2-6; TRBD2 matches 11 bases. Sequencing was done on a sample of blood. In DNA form, the CDR3 reads TGTGCCAGCAGTTCTAGGATAGCGGGGGGGCTGAATGGGGCCAACGTCCTGACTTTC. Encoded protein: CASSSRIAGGLNGANVLTF.